This T cell receptor beta chain was recorded in a study of low-dose radiotherapy and immunotherapy resistance in tumors (dated by TCRdb to 2022 to 2024). Regarding the study in general: In Cohort 1, 0.5 Gy per fraction was delivered every 2 weeks, and a total PTV dose of 6.5 Gy was prescribed. In Cohort 2, 1 Gy per fraction was delivered every two weeks, for a total of 13 Gy over 26 weeks. Patients were given nivolumab as a 240 mg flat dose every two weeks and ipilimumab at 1 mg/kg every six weeks, with both drugs delivered intravenously. Aspirin 300 mg was taken orally once daily by patients for four cycles, starting on cycle 1 day 1. Eight patients were included in the translational analysis, namely three from the first dose cohort plus the first five from the second dose cohort. Intravenous cyclophosphamide at 200 mg/m2 was administered every two weeks, one day ahead of each radiation and immunotherapy administration. Randomization of trial participants into treatment groups was not performed.

The cysteine opens and the phenylalanine closes a CDR3 of 13 amino acids. Kept here is only the CDR3 DNA, which spans 39 bases and is read in frame from base 1. From a lookup of the germline V gene (reference sequence), CDR1 and CDR2 are MNHEY and SMNVEV. V has 8 bases trimmed and J has 3 bases trimmed; junction bases matching no gene number 6. Donors were enrolled in RACIN, a single-arm phase I dose-escalation trial combining nivolumab, ipilimumab, aspirin, low-dose cyclophosphamide and low-dose radiotherapy. To be eligible, a patient needed to have an advanced solid tumor that was TIL-negative. Superscript III and a set of TRAV- and TRBV-specific primers were used to synthesize first-strand cDNA, so that both TCRalpha and TCRbeta chains were covered. A roughly 19-cycle PCR with Phusion amplified the TCRs, pairing a constant-region primer with the adapter that was attached to the V primers. Amplification of the isolated mRNA was done with the MessageAmp II aRNA Amplification Kit, which involved a roughly 17-hour in vitro transcription at 37 degrees C. The Dynabeads mRNA DIRECT Purification Kit was used to isolate mRNA for TCR sequencing. Indexed Illumina adapters were added in a second Phusion PCR of about 27 cycles, after which AMPure XP beads were used to purify the products. From the authors' description of their analysis: Custom Perl scripts were used to pool TCR sequences that encoded the same protein, to remove out-of-frame sequences, and to calculate the abundance of each clonotype. TCR sequences supported by only a single read were excluded from analysis. Repertoire metrics included Shannon entropy, Gini index, clonality, richness, and frequency of TCRs shared between repertoires. TCRdb cleaned the public reads at Q25 with fastp, built clones with MiXCR and kept in-frame beta chains. Each entry is one CDR3 protein sequence, shown with its most common DNA and genes. V and J calls and clone size were set by TCRdb, not the authors. This sample is represented by around 10,000 distinct CDR3 sequences; around 70% of them were singletons. The top ten clones comprise 6.5% to 8.5% of the sample.

Points on this clonotype: Its antigen is not yet known. No much larger clonotype is one base removed from it; base qualities were not supplied.

The source is a human donor with advanced metastatic prostate, ovarian, gallbladder or colorectal cancer (not recorded which). This table probably holds off-target reads from a library built for another chain. This sequence uses TRBV27 and TRBJ1-2; TRBD1 fits 7 bases in the junction. In nucleotide form, the sequence is TGTGCCAGCCGGTCGGGACAGCACTATGGCTACACCTTC. Its amino acids are CASRSGQHYGYTF.